The entry below gives a single T cell receptor (beta chain) sequence along with its context. CDR1 and CDR2 (germline): LNHNV, YYDKDF (reference sequence). The CDR3 has 14 amino acids. The V end was cut by 0 bases, the J end by 5 bases, with 10 bases between. Sequencing was performed with immunoSEQ multiplex PCR; in TCRdb, only in-frame clones are kept and a portion is missing. The top ten clones hold about a quarter of a sample with 20,000 to 30,000 clones, roughly 88% of them seen once. The data were taken from a study of blood T cell repertoires in COVID-19. The sample consisted of peripheral blood. The V call is TRBV15, the J call TRBJ2-5; the D gene is possibly TRBD2 (5 bases). This sequence was found in a human donor with active COVID-19. The donor label of this sample is uncertain. CDR3 nucleotides: TGTGCCACCAGCAGAGATCTCGGGGAGGAGACCCAGTACTTC. This translates into CATSRDLGEETQYF.